This T cell receptor beta chain was identified during a study of CD8 T cells in ankylosing spondylitis. Findings and caveats of the study: Previously reported in reactive arthritis synovial fluid and blood were some of the motif variants.

Of note for this clonotype: Its antigen remains unidentified.

CDR1 is SGDLS and CDR2 is YYNGEE in the germline V gene. V was trimmed by 0 bases and J by 0 bases, leaving 9 bases between them. This CDR3 spans 16 amino acids. Libraries of TCR beta came from quantitative 5'-RACE with molecular barcodes. TCRdb re-derived calls from the 5' RACE reads in MiXCR, one entry per CDR3 protein. The data show 300,000 to 350,000 distinct CDR3 sequences, around 20% seen once. The sequenced sample consisted of blood, either unsorted or a sorted T cell fraction (not recorded which). The TCR originated in a female donor with ankylosing spondylitis or in good health (not recorded which). The chain combines TRBV9 with TRBJ2-2; D may be TRBD1 (5 bases). Here the CDR3 reads CASSVGGTTNTGELFF. CDR3 nucleotides: TGTGCCAGCAGCGTAGGGGGCACGACGAACACCGGGGAGCTGTTTTTT.